The present T cell receptor (beta chain) was sequenced within a study of breast tumors, draining lymph nodes, adjacent tissues. Axillary draining lymph nodes of breast cancer patients supplied the node samples. CDR3 length: 14 residues. Trimming shortened V by 5 bases and J by 5 bases, and 16 bases separated the two germline ends. Per the germline V gene, CDR1 is MNHNS and CDR2 is SASEGT. TCRdb re-called the multiplex PCR reads through MiXCR, storing one row per CDR3 protein. The sample holds approximately 100,000 distinct CDR3 sequences, roughly 33% seen once. This clonotype was seen repeatedly, ten times or more.

The gene calls are TRBV6-1 and TRBJ2-7; D unresolved. Sequencing was carried out using axillary lymph node tissue. The clonotype comes from a female donor with breast cancer. Some clones in this sample may be carry-over from other donors' samples. CDR3 nucleotides: TGTGCCAGCAGTTTCCTCGGGTTTGAGGACGAGCAGTACTTC. Translation gives CASSFLGFEDEQYF.